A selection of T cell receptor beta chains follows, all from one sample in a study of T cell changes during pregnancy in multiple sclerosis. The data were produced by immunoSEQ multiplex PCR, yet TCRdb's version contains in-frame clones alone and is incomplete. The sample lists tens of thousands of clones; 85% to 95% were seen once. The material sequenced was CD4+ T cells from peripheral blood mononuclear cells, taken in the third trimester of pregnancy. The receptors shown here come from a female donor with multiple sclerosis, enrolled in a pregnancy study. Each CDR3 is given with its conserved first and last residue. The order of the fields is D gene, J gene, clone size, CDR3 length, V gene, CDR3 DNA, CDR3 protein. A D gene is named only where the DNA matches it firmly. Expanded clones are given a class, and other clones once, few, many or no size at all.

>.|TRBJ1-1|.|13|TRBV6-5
TGTGCCAGCAGCACGACAGAGGACACTGAAGCTTTCTTT
CASSTTEDTEAFF
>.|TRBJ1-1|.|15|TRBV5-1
TGCGCCAGCAGCTTGGAGCTAGGGGTAGAAGCTGAAGCTTTCTTT
CASSLELGVEAEAFF
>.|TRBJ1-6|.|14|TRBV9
TGTGCCAGCAGCGAATACAGGGCGGCCTCACCCCTCCACTTT
CASSEYRAASPLHF
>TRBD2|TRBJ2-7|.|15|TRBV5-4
TGTGCCAGCAGCTCCCTAGCGGGAGGGCCTCGGGAGCAGTACTTC
CASSSLAGGPREQYF
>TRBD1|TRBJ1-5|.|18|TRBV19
TGTGCCAGTAGTATTTGGACAGGGGGCCTCTTGCTCAATCAGCCCCAGCATTTT
CASSIWTGGLLLNQPQHF
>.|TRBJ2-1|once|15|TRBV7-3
TGTGCCAGCAGCCCCGAGTTAGCCCCCTACAATGAGCAGTTCTTC
CASSPELAPYNEQFF
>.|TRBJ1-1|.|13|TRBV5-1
TGCGCCAGCAGCTTTAACAGGAACACTGAAGCTTTCTTT
CASSFNRNTEAFF
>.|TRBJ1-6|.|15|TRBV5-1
TGCGCCAGCAGCTTCCAGGTGGGCTCCGGTTCACCCCTCCACTTT
CASSFQVGSGSPLHF
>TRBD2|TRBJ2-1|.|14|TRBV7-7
TGTGCCAGCAGCTTGACTAGCGGGGGGAATGAGCAGTTCTTC
CASSLTSGGNEQFF
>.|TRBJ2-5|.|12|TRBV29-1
TGCAGCTACACTCAGGGGATGCAGACCCAGTACTTC
CSYTQGMQTQYF
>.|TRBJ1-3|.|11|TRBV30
TGTGCCTTTGAGAGGGGAAACACCATATATTTT
CAFERGNTIYF
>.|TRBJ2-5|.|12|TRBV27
TGTGCCAGCCGTTCTAGGGGGTCGACCCAGTACTTC
CASRSRGSTQYF
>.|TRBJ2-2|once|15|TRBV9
TGTGCCAGCAGCGTAGTGGGGGGGGCCAGCGGGGAGCTGTTTTTT
CASSVVGGASGELFF
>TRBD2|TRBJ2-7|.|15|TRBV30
TGTGCCTGGAGTGTACAAGCGGGGGTACCCTACGAGCAGTACTTC
CAWSVQAGVPYEQYF
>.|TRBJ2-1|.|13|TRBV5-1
TGCGCCAGCAGCCTAGACGGGTACAATGAGCAGTTCTTC
CASSLDGYNEQFF
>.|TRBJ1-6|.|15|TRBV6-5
TGTGCCAGCAGTTACTCTCGAGGCTACAATTCACCCCTCCACTTT
CASSYSRGYNSPLHF
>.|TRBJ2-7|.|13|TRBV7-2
TGTGCCAGCAGCTTATCGAGGGTGGACGAGCAGTACTTC
CASSLSRVDEQYF
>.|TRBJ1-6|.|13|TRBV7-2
TGTGCCAGCAGCTCTCGGGGTAATTCACCCCTCCACTTT
CASSSRGNSPLHF
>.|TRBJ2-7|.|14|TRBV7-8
TGTGCCAGCAGCCCGGCTTTACAGGGAACCGAGCAGTACTTC
CASSPALQGTEQYF
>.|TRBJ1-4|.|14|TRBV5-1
TGCGCCAGCAGCTTGGCCCAGTATAATGAAAAACTGTTTTTT
CASSLAQYNEKLFF
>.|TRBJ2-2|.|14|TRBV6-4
TGTGCCAGCAGTGAGCCGGGTAACACCGGGGAGCTGTTTTTT
CASSEPGNTGELFF
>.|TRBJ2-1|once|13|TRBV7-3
TGTGCCAGCAGCTTAAATATAATGAATGAGCAGTTCTTC
CASSLNIMNEQFF
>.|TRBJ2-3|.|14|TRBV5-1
TGCGCCAGCAGCTTGGTCGCCACAGCAGATACGCAGTATTTT
CASSLVATADTQYF
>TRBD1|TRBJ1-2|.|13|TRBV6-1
TGTGCCAGCAGTGTGACAGGGGACTATGGCTACACCTTC
CASSVTGDYGYTF
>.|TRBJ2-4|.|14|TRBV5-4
TGTGCCAGCAGCCCCGCACTAGCCAAAAACATTCAGTACTTC
CASSPALAKNIQYF
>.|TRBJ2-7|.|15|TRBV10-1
TGCGCCAGCAGTGGGGGGGTGGGAGCCGCCTACGAGCAGTACTTC
CASSGGVGAAYEQYF
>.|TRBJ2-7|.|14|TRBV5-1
TGCGCCAGCAGCCCCATACCGGGACACTACGAGCAGTACTTC
CASSPIPGHYEQYF
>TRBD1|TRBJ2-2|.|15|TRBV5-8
TGTGCCAGCAGCTTTCGGCAGGGGGCAACCGGGGAGCTGTTTTTT
CASSFRQGATGELFF
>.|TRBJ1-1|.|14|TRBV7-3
TGTGCCAGCAGCCCCCTCGGAGGGAACACTGAAGCTTTCTTT
CASSPLGGNTEAFF
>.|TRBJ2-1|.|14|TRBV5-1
TGCGCCAGCAGCTTGGGGGAGAGAAACAATGAGCAGTTCTTC
CASSLGERNNEQFF
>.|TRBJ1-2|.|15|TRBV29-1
TGCAGCGTTGAAGGCCCCAACGGGGGTGGCTATGGCTACACCTTC
CSVEGPNGGGYGYTF
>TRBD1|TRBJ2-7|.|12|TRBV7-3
TGTGCCAGCGGACAGGGTACGGGCGAGCAGTACTTC
CASGQGTGEQYF
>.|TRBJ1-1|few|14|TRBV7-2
TGTGCCAGCAGCTCCCCCCGGGGGAACACTGAAGCTTTCTTT
CASSSPRGNTEAFF
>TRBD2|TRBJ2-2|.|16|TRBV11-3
TGTGCCAGCAGCTTCGGACTAGCTGACATCACCGGGGAGCTGTTTTTT
CASSFGLADITGELFF
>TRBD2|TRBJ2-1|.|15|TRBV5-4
TGTGCCAGCAGCTTCGGTATAGCGGGGAACAATGAGCAGTTCTTC
CASSFGIAGNNEQFF
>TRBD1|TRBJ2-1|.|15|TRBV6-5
TGTGCCAGCAGACGCGACAGGGACCCCTACAATGAGCAGTTCTTC
CASRRDRDPYNEQFF
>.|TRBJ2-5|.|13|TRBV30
TGTGCCTGGAGTAGACTCATACAAGAGACCCAGTACTTC
CAWSRLIQETQYF
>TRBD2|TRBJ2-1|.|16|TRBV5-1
TGCGCCAGCAGGACTAGCGGGGGACCCTCCTACAATGAGCAGTTCTTC
CASRTSGGPSYNEQFF
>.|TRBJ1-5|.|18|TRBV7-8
TGTGCCAGCAGCTTCGAAACCTCAGGACAGTTTAGCAATCAGCCCCAGCATTTT
CASSFETSGQFSNQPQHF
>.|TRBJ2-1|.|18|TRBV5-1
TGCGCCAGCAGCCTGACAGCTGGCCCGACCTTAATACCGAATGAGCAGTTCTTC
CASSLTAGPTLIPNEQFF
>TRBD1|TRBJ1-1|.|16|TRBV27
TGTGCCAGCAGTCCAGCGGTGACGGGACAGAATACTGAAGCTTTCTTT
CASSPAVTGQNTEAFF
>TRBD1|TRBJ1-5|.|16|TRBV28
TGTGCCAGCAGTCCTCGGACAGGGTATAGCAATCAGCCCCAGCATTTT
CASSPRTGYSNQPQHF
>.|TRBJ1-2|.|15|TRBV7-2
TGTGCCAGCAGCTTAGCGGGCTCAGCTAACTATGGCTACACCTTC
CASSLAGSANYGYTF
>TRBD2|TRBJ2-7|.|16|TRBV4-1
TGCGCCAGCAGCCAAGTGGGCGGGAGGCCTTCCTACGAGCAGTACTTC
CASSQVGGRPSYEQYF
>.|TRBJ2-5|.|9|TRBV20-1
TGCAGTGCTGGGCGCACCCAGTACTTC
CSAGRTQYF
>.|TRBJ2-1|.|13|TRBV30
TGTGCCTTCAGGGGCTACGGGTACAATGAGCAGTTCTTC
CAFRGYGYNEQFF
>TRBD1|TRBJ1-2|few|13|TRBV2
TGTGCCAGCACCTTGGGGACAGAATATGGCTACACCTTC
CASTLGTEYGYTF
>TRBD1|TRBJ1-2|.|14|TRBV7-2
TGTGCCAGCAGCTCGGGACAGGAATCTTTTGGCTACACCTTC
CASSSGQESFGYTF
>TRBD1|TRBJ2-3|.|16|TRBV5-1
TGCGCCAGCTTTTCAGGACAGGGGGCGTGGGCAGATACGCAGTATTTT
CASFSGQGAWADTQYF